This TCR beta chain came from a study of regulatory T cells in long-lasting Graves disease. Study-level points and caveats: Persistent Graves' patients showed less TCR diversity than newly diagnosed ones.

The CDR3 length is 12 residues. Germline V CDR1 and CDR2: GTSNPN, SVGIG (reference sequence). V was clipped by 6 bases and J by 5 bases, with 13 bases between them. Arm-PCR of CDR3 regions and iRepertoire HTBI primers were the basis on which TCR beta libraries were built. Original methodology: Some 60 TRBV and about 14 TRBJ segments were identified across samples. TCRdb fed the multiplex PCR reads into MiXCR, producing one record per CDR3 protein. The V and J calls, along with clone size, are taken from TCRdb and not from the paper's own processing. The profile covers almost 350,000 distinct CDR3 sequences, with around 20% appearing a single time and over 25% taken by the ten largest. Time point noted: persistent/refractory GD, antithyroid drugs over 5 years with positive TRAb. Preparation of the TCR library used RNA extracted from PBMCs. It was American Thyroid Association guidelines that determined Graves' disease diagnosis. Peripheral blood, around 10 milliliters of it, was drawn into EDTA tubes.

A remark on this clonotype: Antigen specificity is unknown.

The sequence was collected from a female donor with Graves disease. This sample comprised peripheral blood mononuclear cells (PBMCs), obtained when the disease was refractory, from a patient treated with antithyroid drugs. The chain uses TRBV30 and TRBJ1-1, with D maybe TRBD1 (6 bases). The CDR3 loop is CACRHRVTEAFF. The CDR3 DNA follows: TGTGCCTGCCGTCACAGGGTGACTGAAGCTTTCTTT.